These T cell receptor beta chains were read from a single sample in a study of cytomegalovirus exposure and HLA in healthy donors. The method was immunoSEQ multiplex PCR; TCRdb's version includes in-frame clones alone and lacks a portion of them. The sample holds around 50,000 clones. Sequencing input: PBMCs. The receptors originated from a woman in her 30s in good health and CMV-seropositive. Each CDR3 is given with its conserved first and last residue. The D gene is left open where the match is weak.

V,J,D,DNA,CDR3
TRBV2,TRBJ2-1,NA,TGTGCCAGCAGTGAAGTTGGGACTTACTACAATGAGCAGTTCTTC,CASSEVGTYYNEQFF
TRBV10-1,TRBJ2-5,TRBD1,TGCGCCAGCAGTGGAAATACAGGGGGTCAAGAGACCCAGTACTTC,CASSGNTGGQETQYF
TRBV15,TRBJ2-2,NA,TGTGCCACCAGATGGGTGGGGGGGCTCACCGGGGAGCTGTTTTTT,CATRWVGGLTGELFF
TRBV28,TRBJ2-6,NA,TGTGCCAGCAGTTCCCCTGGGTCTGGGGCCAACGTCCCGACTTTC,CASSSPGSGANVPTF
TRBV6-5,TRBJ2-3,TRBD2,TGTGCCAGCAGCCGCGGACTAGCGGTCCCTGATACGCAGTATTTT,CASSRGLAVPDTQYF
TRBV19,TRBJ2-3,TRBD1,TGTGCCAGTAGTCCGGGACAGTCGCAGTATTTT,CASSPGQSQYF
TRBV18,TRBJ2-2,TRBD2,TGTGCCAGCTCACCAGGGACTATTGGGGAGCTGTTTTTT,CASSPGTIGELFF
TRBV4-1,TRBJ2-1,NA,TGCGCCAGCAGCCCGGGGTTTGATGAGCAGTTCTTC,CASSPGFDEQFF
TRBV15,TRBJ2-3,TRBD1,TGTGCCACCAGCAGAGATCCGGGACAGGGCCCAGATACGCAGTATTTT,CATSRDPGQGPDTQYF
TRBV30,TRBJ1-3,NA,TGTGCCTGGAGTGACCAGTTATACTCTGGAAACACCATATATTTT,CAWSDQLYSGNTIYF
TRBV6-6,TRBJ2-3,TRBD2,TGTGGGAACCAGCGGGGGGCCTATCGCACAGATACGCAGTATTTT,CGNQRGAYRTDTQYF
TRBV2,TRBJ2-7,NA,TGTGCCAGCAGTGGGAGGGACAGCGATTACGAGCAGTACTTC,CASSGRDSDYEQYF
TRBV5-3,TRBJ2-7,NA,TGTGCCAGAAGCTTTGGGCGGAGGGAAAGGTACGAGCAGTACTTC,CARSFGRRERYEQYF
TRBV30,TRBJ2-3,TRBD1,TGTGCCTGTCCCACAGGGGCCGATACGCAGTATTTT,CACPTGADTQYF
TRBV9,TRBJ1-1,NA,TGTGCCAGCAGCGTAGTGACCCCCGGGGGGGCTTTCTTT,CASSVVTPGGAFF
TRBV19,TRBJ2-2,NA,TGTGCCAGTACCCGGGACATATACACCGGGGAGCTGTTTTTT,CASTRDIYTGELFF
TRBV30,TRBJ2-5,TRBD2,TGTGCCTGGAACGGGGGAGGGATGGAGACCCAGTACTTC,CAWNGGGMETQYF
TRBV28,TRBJ2-7,NA,TGTGCCAGCAGCACCACCCAGGAATACGAGCAGTACTTC,CASSTTQEYEQYF
TRBV19,TRBJ1-2,NA,TGTGCCAGTACCGTTCGAACAGGGTGGAGGTATGGCTACACCTTC,CASTVRTGWRYGYTF
TRBV30,TRBJ1-4,TRBD1,TGTGCCTGGAGTGTACCGGGACAGGGGGAAAAACTGTTTTTT,CAWSVPGQGEKLFF
TRBV6-1,TRBJ2-1,TRBD1,TGTGCCAGCAGTGAAGCGGACAGGGGTGTTGGCGAGCAGTTCTTC,CASSEADRGVGEQFF
TRBV6-5,TRBJ2-1,NA,TGTGCCAGCACGGAGGGGCCCTACAATGAGCAGTTCTTC,CASTEGPYNEQFF
TRBV6-1,TRBJ2-1,NA,TGTGCCAGCAGGCAGGACGGGGATGAGCAGTTCTTC,CASRQDGDEQFF
TRBV19,TRBJ1-2,NA,TGTGCCAGTAGCACTTGGAGGGGCTACACCTTC,CASSTWRGYTF
TRBV4-1,TRBJ1-2,NA,TGCGCCAGCAGCCTAAGGCCAGGGGCGACCTATGGCTACACCTTC,CASSLRPGATYGYTF
TRBV5-4,TRBJ1-3,NA,TGTGCCAGCAGCCCCAACCGGGGAGGAAACACCATATATTTT,CASSPNRGGNTIYF